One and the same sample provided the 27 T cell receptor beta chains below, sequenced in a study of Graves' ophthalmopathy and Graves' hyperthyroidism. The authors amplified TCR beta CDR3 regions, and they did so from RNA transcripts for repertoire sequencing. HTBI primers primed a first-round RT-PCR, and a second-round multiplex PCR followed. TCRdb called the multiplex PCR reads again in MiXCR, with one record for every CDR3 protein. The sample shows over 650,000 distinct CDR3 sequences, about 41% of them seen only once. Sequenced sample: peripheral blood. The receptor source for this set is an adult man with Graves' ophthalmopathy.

The CDR3 DNA follows: TGTGCCAGCAGCGAGGACCGGGACAGAGAAGAGACCCAGTACTTC. The encoded protein is CASSEDRDREETQYF. The chain has TRBV7-2 and TRBJ2-5, with 7 nucleotides matching TRBD1. The CDR3 is 15 amino acids. Germline CDR1 SGHTA, CDR2 FQGNSA. V dropped 5 bases and J dropped 3; count of bases not matched to a gene: 9.

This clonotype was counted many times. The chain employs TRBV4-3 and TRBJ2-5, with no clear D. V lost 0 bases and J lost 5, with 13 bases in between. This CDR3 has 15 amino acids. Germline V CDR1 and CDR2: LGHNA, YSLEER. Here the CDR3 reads CASSQEGGLVETQYF. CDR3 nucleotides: TGCGCCAGCAGCCAAGAAGGTGGGCTTGTGGAGACCCAGTACTTC.

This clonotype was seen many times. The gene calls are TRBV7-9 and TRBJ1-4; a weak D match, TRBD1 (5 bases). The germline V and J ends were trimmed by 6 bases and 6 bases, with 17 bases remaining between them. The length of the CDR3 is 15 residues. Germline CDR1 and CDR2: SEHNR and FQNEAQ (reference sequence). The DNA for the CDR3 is TGTGCCAGCAGAGGGGACGGGGTAAAAGATGAAAAACTGTTTTTT. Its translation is CASRGDGVKDEKLFF.

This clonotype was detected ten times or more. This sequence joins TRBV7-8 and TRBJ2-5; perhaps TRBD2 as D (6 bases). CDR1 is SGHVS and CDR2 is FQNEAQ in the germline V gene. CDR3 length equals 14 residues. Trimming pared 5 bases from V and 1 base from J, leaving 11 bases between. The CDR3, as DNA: TGTGCCAGCAGCGCCGGGACTTTCCAAGAGACCCAGTACTTC. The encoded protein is CASSAGTFQETQYF.

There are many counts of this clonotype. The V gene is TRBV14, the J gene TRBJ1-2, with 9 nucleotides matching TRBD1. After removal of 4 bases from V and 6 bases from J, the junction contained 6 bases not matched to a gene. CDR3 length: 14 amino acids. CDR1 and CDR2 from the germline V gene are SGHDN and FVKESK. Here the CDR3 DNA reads TGTGCCAGCAGCCCGTCCGGACAGGGGCATGGCTACACCTTC. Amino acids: CASSPSGQGHGYTF. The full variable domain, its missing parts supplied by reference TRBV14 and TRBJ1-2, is EAGVTQFPSHSVIEKGQTVTLRCDPISGHDNLYWYRRVMGKEIKFLLHFVKESKQDESGMPNNRFLAERTGGTYSTLKVQPAELEDSGVYFCASSPSGQGHGYTFGSGTRLTVV.

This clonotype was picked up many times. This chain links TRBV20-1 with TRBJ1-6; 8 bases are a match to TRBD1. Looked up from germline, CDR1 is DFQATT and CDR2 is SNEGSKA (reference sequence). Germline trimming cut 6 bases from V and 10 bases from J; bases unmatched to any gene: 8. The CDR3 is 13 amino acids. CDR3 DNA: TGCAGTGCGTCGGACAGGGTTAACTCACCCCTCCACTTT. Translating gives CSASDRVNSPLHF.

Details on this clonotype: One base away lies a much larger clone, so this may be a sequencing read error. This chain's CDR3 is CTSRLGGGQPQHF. As DNA, the CDR3 is TGTACCAGTCGGCTCGGGGGCGGTCAGCCCCAGCATTTT. This chain uses TRBV19 with TRBJ1-5; TRBD1 might be the D (6 bases). This CDR3 has 13 amino acids. The germline V gene has CDR1 LNHDA and CDR2 SQIVND (reference sequence).

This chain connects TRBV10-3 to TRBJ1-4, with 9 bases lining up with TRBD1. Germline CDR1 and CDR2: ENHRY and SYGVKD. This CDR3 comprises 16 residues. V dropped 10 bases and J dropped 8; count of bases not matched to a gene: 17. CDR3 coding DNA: TGTGCCAGCAGGACCCGTTGGGACAGGGAAGACGAAAAACTGTTTTTT. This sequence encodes CASRTRWDREDEKLFF.

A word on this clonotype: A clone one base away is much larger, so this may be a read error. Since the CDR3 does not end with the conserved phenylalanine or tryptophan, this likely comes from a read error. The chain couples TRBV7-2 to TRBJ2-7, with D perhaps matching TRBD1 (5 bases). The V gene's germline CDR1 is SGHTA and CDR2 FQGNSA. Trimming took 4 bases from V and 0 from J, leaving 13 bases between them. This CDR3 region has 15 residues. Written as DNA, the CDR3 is TGTGCCAGCAGCTACCAAAGACAGTTCTCCTACGAGCAGTACCTC. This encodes CASSYQRQFSYEQYL.

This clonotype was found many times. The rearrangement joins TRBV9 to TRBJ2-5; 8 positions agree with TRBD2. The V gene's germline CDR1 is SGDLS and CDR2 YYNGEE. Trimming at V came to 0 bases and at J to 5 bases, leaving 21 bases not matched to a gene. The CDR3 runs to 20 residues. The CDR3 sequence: CASSVDGAGDPTWHRETQYF. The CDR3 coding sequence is TGTGCCAGCAGCGTAGACGGAGCGGGAGACCCTACATGGCACAGGGAGACCCAGTACTTC.

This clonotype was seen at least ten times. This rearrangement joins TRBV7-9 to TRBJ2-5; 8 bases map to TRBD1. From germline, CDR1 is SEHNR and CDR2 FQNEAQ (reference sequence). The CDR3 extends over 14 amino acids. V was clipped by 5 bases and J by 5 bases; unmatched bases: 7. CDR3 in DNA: TGTGCCAGCAGCCCCGGACAGGGTCTGGAGACCCAGTACTTC. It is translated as CASSPGQGLETQYF. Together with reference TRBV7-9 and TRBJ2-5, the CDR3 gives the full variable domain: DTGVSQNPRHKITKRGQNVTFRCDPISEHNRLYWYRQTLGQGPEFLTYFQNEAQLEKSRLLSDRFSAERPKGSFSTLEIQRTEQGDSAMYLCASSPGQGLETQYFGPGTRLLVL.

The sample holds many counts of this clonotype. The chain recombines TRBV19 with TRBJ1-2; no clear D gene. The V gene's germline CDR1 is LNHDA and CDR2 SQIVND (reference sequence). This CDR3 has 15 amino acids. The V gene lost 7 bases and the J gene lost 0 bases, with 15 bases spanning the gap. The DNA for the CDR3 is TGTGCCAGTACCCCTTGGGAGGCAGCTAACTATGGCTACACCTTC. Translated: CASTPWEAANYGYTF. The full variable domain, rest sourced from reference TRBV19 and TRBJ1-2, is DGGITQSPKYLFRKEGQNVTLSCEQNLNHDAMYWYRQDPGQGLRLIYYSQIVNDFQKGDIAEGYSVSREKKESFPLTVTSAQKNPTAFYLCASTPWEAANYGYTFGSGTRLTVV.

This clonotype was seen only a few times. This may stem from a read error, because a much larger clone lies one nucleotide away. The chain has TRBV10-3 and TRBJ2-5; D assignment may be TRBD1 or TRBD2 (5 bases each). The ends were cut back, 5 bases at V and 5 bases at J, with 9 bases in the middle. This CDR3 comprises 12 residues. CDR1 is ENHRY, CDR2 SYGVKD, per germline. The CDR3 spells CAISSEGETQYF. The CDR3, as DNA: TGTGCCATCAGTTCCGAGGGGGAGACCCAGTACTTC.

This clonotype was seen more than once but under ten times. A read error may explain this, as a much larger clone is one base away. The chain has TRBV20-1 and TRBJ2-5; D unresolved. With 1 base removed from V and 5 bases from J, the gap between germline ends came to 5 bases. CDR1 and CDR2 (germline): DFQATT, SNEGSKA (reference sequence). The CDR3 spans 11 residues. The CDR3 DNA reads TGCAGTGCTAGAGGGTTGGAGACCCAGTACTTC. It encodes CSARGLETQYF.

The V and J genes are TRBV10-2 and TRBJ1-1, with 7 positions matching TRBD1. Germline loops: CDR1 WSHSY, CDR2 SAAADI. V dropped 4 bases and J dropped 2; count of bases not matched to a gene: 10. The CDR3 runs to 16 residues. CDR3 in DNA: TGCGCCAGCAGTGCCTACAGGGGACTGGATAACACTGAAGCTTTCTTT. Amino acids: CASSAYRGLDNTEAFF.

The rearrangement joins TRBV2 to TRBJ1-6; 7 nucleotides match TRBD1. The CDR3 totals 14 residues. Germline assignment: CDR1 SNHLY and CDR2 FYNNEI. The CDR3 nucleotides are TGTGCTAGTATAGGGGGACAGCAAAATTCACCCCTCCACTTT. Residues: CASIGGQQNSPLHF. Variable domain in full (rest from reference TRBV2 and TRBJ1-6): EPEVTQTPSHQVTQMGQEVILRCVPISNHLYFYWYRQILGQKVEFLVSFYNNEISEKSEIFDDQFSVERPDGSNFTLKIRSTKLEDSAMYFCASIGGQQNSPLHFGNGTRLTVT.

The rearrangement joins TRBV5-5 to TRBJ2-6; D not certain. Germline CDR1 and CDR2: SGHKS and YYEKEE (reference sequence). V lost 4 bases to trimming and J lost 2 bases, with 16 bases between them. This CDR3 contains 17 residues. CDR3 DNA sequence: TGTGCCAGCAGCCCGGGCCAGGACGGCACTGGGGCCAACGTCCTGACTTTC. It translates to CASSPGQDGTGANVLTF.

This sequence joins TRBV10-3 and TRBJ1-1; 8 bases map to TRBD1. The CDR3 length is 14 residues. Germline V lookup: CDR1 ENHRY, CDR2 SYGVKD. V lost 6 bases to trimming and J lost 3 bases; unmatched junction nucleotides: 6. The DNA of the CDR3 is TGTGCCATCAGCGACAGGGGTAAAGACACTGAAGCTTTCTTT. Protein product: CAISDRGKDTEAFF.

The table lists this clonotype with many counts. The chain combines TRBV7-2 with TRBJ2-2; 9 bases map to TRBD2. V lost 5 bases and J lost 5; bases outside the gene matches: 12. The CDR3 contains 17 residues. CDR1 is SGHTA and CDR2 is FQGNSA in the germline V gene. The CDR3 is CASSLEPAGGGTGELFF. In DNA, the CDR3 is TGTGCCAGCAGCCTTGAACCAGCGGGGGGAGGGACCGGGGAGCTGTTTTTT.

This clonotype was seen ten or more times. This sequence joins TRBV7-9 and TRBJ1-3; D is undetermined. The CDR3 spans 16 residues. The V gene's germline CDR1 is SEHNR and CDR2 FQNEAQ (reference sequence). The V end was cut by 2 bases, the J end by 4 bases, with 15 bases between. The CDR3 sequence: CASSLWSGFEGNTIYF. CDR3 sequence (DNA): TGTGCCAGCAGCTTATGGTCAGGCTTCGAAGGAAACACCATATATTTT. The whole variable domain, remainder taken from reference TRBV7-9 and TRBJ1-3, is DTGVSQNPRHKITKRGQNVTFRCDPISEHNRLYWYRQTLGQGPEFLTYFQNEAQLEKSRLLSDRFSAERPKGSFSTLEIQRTEQGDSAMYLCASSLWSGFEGNTIYFGEGSWLTVV.

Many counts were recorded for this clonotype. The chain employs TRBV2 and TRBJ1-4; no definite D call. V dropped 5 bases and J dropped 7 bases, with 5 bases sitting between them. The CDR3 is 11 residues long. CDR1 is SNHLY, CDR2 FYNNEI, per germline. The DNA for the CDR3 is TGTGCCAGCAGTTCTAGTGAAAAACTGTTTTTT. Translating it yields CASSSSEKLFF.

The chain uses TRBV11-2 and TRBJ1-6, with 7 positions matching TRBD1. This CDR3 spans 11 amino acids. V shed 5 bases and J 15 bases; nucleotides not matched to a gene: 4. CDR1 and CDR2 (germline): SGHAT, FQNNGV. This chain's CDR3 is CASSGGQHLHF. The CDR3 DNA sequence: TGTGCCAGCAGCGGGGGACAGCACCTCCACTTT.

The DNA of the CDR3 is TGTGCCATCAGCTCAGGGGTACCTCACTACGAGCAGTACTTC. Amino acids: CAISSGVPHYEQYF. V and J are TRBV10-3 and TRBJ2-7, with D possibly TRBD1 on 6 matching bases. Per germline, CDR1 ENHRY and CDR2 SYGVKD. CDR3 length: 14 residues. V lost 6 bases and J lost 3, with 15 bases in between.

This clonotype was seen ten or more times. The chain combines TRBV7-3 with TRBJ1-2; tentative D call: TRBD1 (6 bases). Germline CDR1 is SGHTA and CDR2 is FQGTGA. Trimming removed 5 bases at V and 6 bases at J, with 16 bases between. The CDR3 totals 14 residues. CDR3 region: CASSEDNRENGYTF. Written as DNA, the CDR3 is TGTGCCAGCAGCGAAGACAACAGGGAGAATGGCTACACCTTC.

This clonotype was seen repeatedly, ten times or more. The DNA of the CDR3 is TGCAGCGTTCAGGGACAGTCCTCCTACGAGCAGTACTTC. It yields the protein CSVQGQSSYEQYF. The rearrangement uses TRBV29-1 and TRBJ2-7; 7 bases are shared with TRBD1. This CDR3 region has 13 residues. J lost 0 bases, V lost 5 bases, and 4 bases had no gene match. Looked up from germline, CDR1 is SQVTM and CDR2 is ANQGSEA.

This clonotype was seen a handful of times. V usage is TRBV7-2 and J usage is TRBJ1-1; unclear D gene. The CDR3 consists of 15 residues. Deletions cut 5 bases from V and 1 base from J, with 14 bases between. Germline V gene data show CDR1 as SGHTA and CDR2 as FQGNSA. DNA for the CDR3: TGTGCCAGCAGCCAAGAAGCCTCAGAGAACACTGAAGCTTTCTTT. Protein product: CASSQEASENTEAFF.

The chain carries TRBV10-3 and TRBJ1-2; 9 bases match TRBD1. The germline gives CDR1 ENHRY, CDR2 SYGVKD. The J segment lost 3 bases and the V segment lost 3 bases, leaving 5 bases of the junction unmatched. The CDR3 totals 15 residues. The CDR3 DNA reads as TGTGCCATCAGTGATACAGGGGGCGCCCACTATGGCTACACCTTC. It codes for CAISDTGGAHYGYTF.